This passage covers 15 T cell receptor beta chains from one sample sequenced in a study of T cells in narcolepsy. Assay: immunoSEQ multiplex PCR; the TCRdb copy retains only in-frame clones and omits some. Among fewer than 35,000 clones listed, roughly 77% were seen once. Sequencing was performed on CD45RA- memory CD4+ T cells from PBMCs. These receptors were obtained from a human donor with narcolepsy.

The V gene is TRBV5-1, the J gene TRBJ1-4; 7 bases are a match to TRBD1. Germline loops: CDR1 SGHRS, CDR2 YFSETQ. CDR3 length equals 15 residues. The J segment lost 5 bases and the V segment lost 4 bases, leaving 8 bases of the junction unmatched. CDR3 nucleotide sequence: TGCGCCAGCAGCCGACGACAGGGAACCAATGAAAAACTGTTTTTT. It specifies CASSRRQGTNEKLFF.

The CDR3 spells CASGLGTVSGYTF. DNA for the CDR3: TGTGCCAGCGGGTTGGGGACTGTATCTGGCTACACCTTC. This sequence joins TRBV28 and TRBJ1-2, with a weak D call TRBD1 (5 bases). Trimming removed 8 bases from V and 7 bases from J, with 17 bases in between. Germline V gene lookup returns CDR1 MDHEN and CDR2 SYDVKM. This CDR3 has 13 residues.

J is TRBJ2-7 and V is TRBV7-2; TRBD2 matches 14 bases. The germline gives CDR1 SGHTA, CDR2 FQGNSA. The length of the CDR3 is 16 residues. With 4 bases clipped from V and 6 bases from J, the junction kept 8 bases outside the gene matches. The CDR3 bases are TGTGCCAGCAGCTCCGGACTAGCGGGAGGCCTTGGCGAGCAGTACTTC. Translated, it gives CASSSGLAGGLGEQYF. Full variable domain (missing parts from reference TRBV7-2 and TRBJ2-7): GAGVSQSPSNKVTEKGKDVELRCDPISGHTALYWYRQSLGQGLEFLIYFQGNSAPDKSGLPSDRFSAERTGGSVSTLTIQRTQQEDSAVYLCASSSGLAGGLGEQYFGPGTRLTVT.

V is TRBV9 and J is TRBJ2-1; a possible D gene is TRBD1 (5 bases). Germline loops: CDR1 SGDLS, CDR2 YYNGEE. This CDR3 region has 18 residues. V was pared by 0 bases and J by 0 bases, with 16 bases between. This CDR3 reads CASSVGQGIGSSYNEQFF. CDR3 DNA: TGTGCCAGCAGCGTAGGCCAGGGAATAGGAAGCTCCTACAATGAGCAGTTCTTC.

The chain is built from TRBV6-1 and TRBJ2-4; TRBD1 or TRBD2 may be the D gene (5 bases each). The germline CDR1 and CDR2 sequences are MNHNS and SASEGT. Trimming left V 3 bases short and J 6 bases short, with 12 bases between. This CDR3 contains 14 residues. The CDR3, as DNA: TGTGCCAGCAGTGAGAGGGGACGGGTAAACATTCAGTACTTC. Its protein product is CASSERGRVNIQYF.

The chain combines TRBV2 with TRBJ2-7; maybe TRBD1 (5 bases). The CDR3 has 11 residues. The V end was cut by 10 bases, the J end by 5 bases, with 12 bases between. CDR1 is SNHLY, CDR2 FYNNEI, per germline. CDR3 region: CATKRGDEQYF. The CDR3, as DNA: TGTGCCACCAAAAGGGGCGACGAGCAGTACTTC.

This clone has just one count. The chain is built from TRBV7-6 and TRBJ2-3; 8 nucleotides match TRBD2. Germline V gene data show CDR1 as SGHVS and CDR2 as FNYEAQ. V lost 3 bases to trimming and J lost 8 bases; unmatched junction nucleotides: 13. This CDR3 is built from 16 residues. CDR3 coding DNA: TGTGCCAGCAGCTTGAGTACTAGCGGACGACGGGGTACGCAGTATTTT. It is translated as CASSLSTSGRRGTQYF.

The chain has TRBV7-2 and TRBJ2-5; 7 nucleotides line up with TRBD1. V lost 0 bases and J lost 1; bases outside the gene matches: 5. The CDR3 loop spans 16 amino acids. CDR1 is SGHTA, CDR2 FQGNSA, per germline. The CDR3 loop reads CASSLAATGSQETQYF. Written as DNA, the CDR3 is TGTGCCAGCAGCTTAGCGGCGACAGGGAGCCAAGAGACCCAGTACTTC. Full variable domain (outside the CDR3, taken from reference TRBV7-2 and TRBJ2-5): GAGVSQSPSNKVTEKGKDVELRCDPISGHTALYWYRQSLGQGLEFLIYFQGNSAPDKSGLPSDRFSAERTGGSVSTLTIQRTQQEDSAVYLCASSLAATGSQETQYFGPGTRLLVL.

The chain has TRBV27 and TRBJ2-7; 10 positions match TRBD2. CDR1 and CDR2 (germline): MNHEY, SMNVEV (reference sequence). This CDR3 has 14 residues. V was clipped by 8 bases and J by 3 bases; unmatched bases: 7. The CDR3 DNA is TGTGCCAGCGCTTGGACTAGCGGAAACTACGAGCAGTACTTC. Translated, it gives CASAWTSGNYEQYF.

V usage is TRBV11-1 and J usage is TRBJ2-1; D tentatively fits TRBD1 or TRBD2 (6 bases each). Germline CDR1 reads SGHAT; CDR2 reads FQDESV (reference sequence). V gave up 1 base and J gave up 8 bases, with 12 bases separating them. This CDR3 region has 14 residues. The CDR3 nucleotides read TGTGCCAGCAGCTTAGTTGGGGGGCTCTATGAGCAGTTCTTC. The encoded protein is CASSLVGGLYEQFF.

The V call is TRBV30, the J call TRBJ1-4; D is uncertain. The germline CDR1 and CDR2 sequences are GTSNPN and SVGIG (reference sequence). The CDR3 totals 12 residues. With 2 bases removed from V and 4 bases from J, the gap between germline ends came to 5 bases. CDR3: CAWSLNNEKLFF. The CDR3 nucleotides read TGTGCCTGGAGTCTGAATAATGAAAAACTGTTTTTT.

The chain uses TRBV19 and TRBJ2-1; 10 bases fit TRBD1. The trim removed 11 bases at V and 8 bases at J, leaving 6 bases unmatched. CDR3 length equals 12 residues. Germline-derived CDR1 and CDR2 are LNHDA and SQIVND (reference sequence). The CDR3 DNA reads TGTGCCGTCGGGACAGGGGTACATGAGCAGTTCTTC. Amino acids: CAVGTGVHEQFF.

The chain uses TRBV27 and TRBJ2-5, with 7 bases fitting TRBD2. The CDR3 contains 15 residues. Germline CDR1 is MNHEY and CDR2 is SMNVEV (reference sequence). V was pared by 3 bases and J by 5 bases, with 9 bases of the junction left unmatched. CDR3 loop: CASSLSGGMGETQYF. The CDR3, as DNA: TGTGCCAGCAGTTTGTCGGGAGGAATGGGGGAGACCCAGTACTTC.

This chain connects TRBV5-6 to TRBJ2-4, with D uncertain. Germline CDR1 reads SGHDT; CDR2 reads YYEEEE. This CDR3 comprises 16 residues. V was pared by 0 bases and J by 0 bases, with 10 bases between. The CDR3 sequence: CASSLARPLAKNIQYF. CDR3 bases: TGTGCCAGCAGCTTGGCCAGACCTTTAGCCAAAAACATTCAGTACTTC.

The genes are TRBV6-1 and TRBJ2-2, with D hard to call. The CDR3 is 14 amino acids. Trimming cost V 3 bases and J 1 base, with 6 bases left between them. CDR1 and CDR2 from the germline V gene are MNHNS and SASEGT. This chain's CDR3 is CASSESQNTGELFF. In DNA, the CDR3 is TGTGCCAGCAGTGAGAGTCAGAACACCGGGGAGCTGTTTTTT.